The present T cell receptor beta chain was sequenced within a study of shared clonotypes between healthy human individuals. Looking at the study overall: Three plates were used per donor for CD4 naive, three for CD4 memory, two for CD8 naive and one for CD8 memory.

CD45RO negativity and positive selection for CCR7 defined naive CD8 cells, a population that excluded terminally differentiated effector memory CD45RA+ cells. Data came from immunoSEQ multiplex PCR; TCRdb stores just in-frame clones and leaves some out. The table includes some 2.1 million clones, just under 95% detected once. Germline V gene lookup returns CDR1 PRHDT and CDR2 FYEKMQ (reference sequence). The CDR3 spans 15 residues. V was shortened by 3 bases and J by 0 bases, with 12 bases between the two germline ends. The sequence was collected from a man younger than 35 in good health. The chain carries TRBV13 and TRBJ2-7; TRBD2 is a possible D gene (6 bases). The sample taken for sequencing was naive CD8+ T cells sorted from blood. The CDR3 coding sequence is TGTGCCAGCAGCTTCCGGGACTCCAGCTCCTACGAGCAGTACTTC. Protein product: CASSFRDSSSYEQYF.